This T cell receptor (beta chain) emerged from a study of cytomegalovirus exposure and HLA in healthy donors. General study findings and limits: The analysis excluded some indistinguishable V segments, including TRBV6-2 and TRBV6-3.

Germline V gene sequence: CDR1 MGHRA, CDR2 YSYEKL. This CDR3 has 15 residues. Trimming removed 1 base at V and 1 base at J, with 8 bases between. 13 Jbeta primers and 60 Vbeta primers were used for the PCR. Some clones are missing from TCRdb's copy, which holds only in-frame ones; the method was immunoSEQ multiplex PCR. The sample includes under 250,000 clones, approximately 80% seen only once; the top ten take 1.5% to 2%. Regarding donors, all were healthy bone marrow donors. A note on this clone: Its antigen is unidentified.

This clonotype was sampled from a man aged 50 to 59 in good health and CMV-seronegative. The chain uses TRBV4-1 and TRBJ1-5, with a tentative D call TRBD1 (5 bases). Source material: PBMCs. Here the CDR3 DNA reads TGCGCCAGCAGCCAAGGGGCAGGGAGCAATCAGCCCCAGCATTTT. This codes for CASSQGAGSNQPQHF.